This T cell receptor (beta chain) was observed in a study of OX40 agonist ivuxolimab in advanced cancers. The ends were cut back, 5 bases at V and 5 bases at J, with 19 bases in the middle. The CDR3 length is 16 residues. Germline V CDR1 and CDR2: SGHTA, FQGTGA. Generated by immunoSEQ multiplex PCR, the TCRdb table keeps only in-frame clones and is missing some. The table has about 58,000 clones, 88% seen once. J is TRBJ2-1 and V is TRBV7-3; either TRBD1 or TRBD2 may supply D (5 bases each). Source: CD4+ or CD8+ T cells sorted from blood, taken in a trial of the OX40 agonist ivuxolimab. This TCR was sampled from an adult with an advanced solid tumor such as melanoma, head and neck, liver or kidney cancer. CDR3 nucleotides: TGTGCCAGCAGCCCCGCCGGGACCCCGAGGGACAATGAGCAGTTCTTC. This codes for CASSPAGTPRDNEQFF.